The present T cell receptor beta chain was sequenced within a study of cytomegalovirus exposure and HLA in healthy donors. General study points: Later on, analysis showed that most CMV-associated TCR beta chains appeared to be HLA-restricted. Published work reported that the classifier diagnosed cytomegalovirus status with high specificity and sensitivity. TCR beta V- and J-gene trimming, according to a later analysis, was linked to a missense DCLRE1C variant. With DRB1 most and HLA-C fewest, TCR association rates differed between HLA loci in a later analysis.

The PCR had 60 Vbeta and 13 Jbeta primers. Clones were sequenced by immunoSEQ multiplex PCR, and TCRdb holds only the in-frame ones, with some missing. Its table lists about 60,000 clones. V shed 3 bases, J shed 7 bases, and the junction held 8 bases outside the gene matches. The CDR3 consists of 13 residues. The V gene's germline CDR1 is GTSNPN and CDR2 SVGIG (reference sequence). Comment on this clone: The target antigen is unknown.

This sequence originates from a woman under 30 in good health and CMV-seronegative. Sample: PBMCs. The J gene is TRBJ2-5, the V gene TRBV30; 7 bases match TRBD2. CDR3 DNA sequence: TGTGCCTGGAGCGGTGGCCCTAGCGGGACCCAGTACTTC. Translating it yields CAWSGGPSGTQYF.